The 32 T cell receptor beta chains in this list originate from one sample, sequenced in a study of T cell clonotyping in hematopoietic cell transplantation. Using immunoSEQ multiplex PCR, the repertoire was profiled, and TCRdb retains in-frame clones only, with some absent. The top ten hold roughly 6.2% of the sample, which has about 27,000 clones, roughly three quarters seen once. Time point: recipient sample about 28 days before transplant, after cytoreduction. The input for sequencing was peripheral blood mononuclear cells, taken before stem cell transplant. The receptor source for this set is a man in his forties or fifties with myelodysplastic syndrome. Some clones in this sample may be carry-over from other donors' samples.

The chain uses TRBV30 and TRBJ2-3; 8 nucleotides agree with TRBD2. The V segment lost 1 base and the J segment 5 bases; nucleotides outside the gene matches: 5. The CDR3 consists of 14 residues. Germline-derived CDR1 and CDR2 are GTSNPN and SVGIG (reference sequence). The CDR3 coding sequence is TGTGCCTGGAGTGGCCTAGCGGGTATAGATACGCAGTATTTT. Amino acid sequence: CAWSGLAGIDTQYF.

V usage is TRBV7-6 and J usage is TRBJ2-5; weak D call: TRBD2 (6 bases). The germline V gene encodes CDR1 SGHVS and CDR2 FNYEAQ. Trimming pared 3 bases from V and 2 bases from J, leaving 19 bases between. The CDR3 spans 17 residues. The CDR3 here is CASSLEVLASDQETQYF. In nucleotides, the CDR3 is TGTGCCAGCAGCTTGGAAGTCCTAGCGAGTGATCAAGAGACCCAGTACTTC.

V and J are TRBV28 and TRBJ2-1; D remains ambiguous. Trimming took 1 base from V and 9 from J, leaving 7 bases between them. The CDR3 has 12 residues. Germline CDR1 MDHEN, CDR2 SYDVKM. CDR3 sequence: CASSLYPPEQFF. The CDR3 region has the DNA TGTGCCAGCAGTTTATACCCCCCTGAGCAGTTCTTC.

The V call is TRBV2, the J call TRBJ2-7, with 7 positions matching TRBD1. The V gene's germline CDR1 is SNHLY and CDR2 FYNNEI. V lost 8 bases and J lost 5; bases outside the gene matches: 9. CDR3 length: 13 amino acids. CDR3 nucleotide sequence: TGTGCCAGCCGAAGACAGGGCGCCCACGAGCAGTACTTC. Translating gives CASRRQGAHEQYF. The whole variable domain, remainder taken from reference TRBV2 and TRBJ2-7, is EPEVTQTPSHQVTQMGQEVILRCVPISNHLYFYWYRQILGQKVEFLVSFYNNEISEKSEIFDDQFSVERPDGSNFTLKIRSTKLEDSAMYFCASRRQGAHEQYFGPGTRLTVT.

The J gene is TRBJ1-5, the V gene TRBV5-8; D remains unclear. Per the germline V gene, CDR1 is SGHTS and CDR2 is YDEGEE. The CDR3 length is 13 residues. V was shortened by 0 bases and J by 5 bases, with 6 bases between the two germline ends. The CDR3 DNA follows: TGTGCCAGCAGCTTGGAGCCCTATCAGCCCCAGCATTTT. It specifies CASSLEPYQPQHF.

Here the CDR3 reads CASSLRGDTQYF. CDR3 sequence (DNA): TGTGCCAGCAGCCTCAGGGGGGATACGCAGTATTTT. The chain has TRBV4-2 and TRBJ2-3, with 7 positions matching TRBD1. The CDR3 spans 12 residues. Germline trimming cut 4 bases from V and 6 bases from J; bases unmatched to any gene: 1. Germline assignment: CDR1 LGHNA and CDR2 YNFKEQ.

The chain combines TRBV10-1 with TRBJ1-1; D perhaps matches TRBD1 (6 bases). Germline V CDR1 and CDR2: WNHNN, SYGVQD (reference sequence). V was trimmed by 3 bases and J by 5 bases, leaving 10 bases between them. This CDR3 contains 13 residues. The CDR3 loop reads CASSEQGRTEAFF. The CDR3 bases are TGCGCCAGCAGTGAACAGGGTCGGACTGAAGCTTTCTTT.

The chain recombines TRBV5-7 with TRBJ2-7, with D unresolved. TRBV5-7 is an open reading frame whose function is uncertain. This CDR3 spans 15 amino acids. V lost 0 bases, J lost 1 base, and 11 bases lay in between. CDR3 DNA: TGTGCCAGCAGCTTGGACAGAAATTCTTCCTACGAGCAGTACTTC. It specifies CASSLDRNSSYEQYF.

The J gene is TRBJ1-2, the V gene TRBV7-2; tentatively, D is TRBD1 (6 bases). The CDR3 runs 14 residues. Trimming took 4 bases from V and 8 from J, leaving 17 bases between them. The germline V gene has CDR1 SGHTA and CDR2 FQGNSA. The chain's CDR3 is CASSSDSELGGYTF. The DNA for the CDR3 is TGTGCCAGCAGCTCGGACAGCGAGCTAGGAGGCTACACCTTC.

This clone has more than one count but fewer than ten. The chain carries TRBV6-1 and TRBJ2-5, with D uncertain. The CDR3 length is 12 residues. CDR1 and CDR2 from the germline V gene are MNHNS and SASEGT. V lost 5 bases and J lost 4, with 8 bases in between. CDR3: CASSSPGETQYF. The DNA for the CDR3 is TGTGCCAGCAGTTCCCCCGGAGAGACCCAGTACTTC.

The CDR3 DNA reads as TGTGCCAGCAGTCCAGCCCAGGGGTCCAAAAACATTCAGTACTTC. Amino acid sequence: CASSPAQGSKNIQYF. The rearrangement uses TRBV28 and TRBJ2-4; maybe TRBD1 (6 bases). Between the trimmed V and J ends, which lost 5 bases and 2 bases, there was a span of 13 bases. The CDR3 runs to 15 residues. In germline, CDR1 is MDHEN, CDR2 SYDVKM.

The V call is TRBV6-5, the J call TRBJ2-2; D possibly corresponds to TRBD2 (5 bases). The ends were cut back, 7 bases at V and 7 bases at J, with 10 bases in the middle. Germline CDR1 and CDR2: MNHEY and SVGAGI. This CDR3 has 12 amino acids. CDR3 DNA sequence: TGTGCCAGCACTAGCTCGGTCGGGGAGCTGTTTTTT. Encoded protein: CASTSSVGELFF.

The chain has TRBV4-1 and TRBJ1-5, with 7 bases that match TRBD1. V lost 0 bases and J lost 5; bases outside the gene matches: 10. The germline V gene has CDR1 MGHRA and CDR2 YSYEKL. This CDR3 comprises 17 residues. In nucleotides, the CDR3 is TGCGCCAGCAGCCAAGATGGGGCAGGGGGAGACCATCAGCCCCAGCATTTT. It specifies CASSQDGAGGDHQPQHF.

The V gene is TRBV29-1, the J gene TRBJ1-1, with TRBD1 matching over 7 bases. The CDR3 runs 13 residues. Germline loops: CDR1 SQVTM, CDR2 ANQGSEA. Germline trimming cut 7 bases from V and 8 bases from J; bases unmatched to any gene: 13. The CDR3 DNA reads TGCAGCGCCGGGAGGGGGCGAGGGGAAGAAGCTTTCTTT. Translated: CSAGRGRGEEAFF.

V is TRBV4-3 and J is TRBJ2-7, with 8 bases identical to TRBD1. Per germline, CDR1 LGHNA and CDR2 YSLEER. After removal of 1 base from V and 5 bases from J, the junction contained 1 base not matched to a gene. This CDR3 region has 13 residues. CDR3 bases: TGCGCCAGCAGCCAAGTCAGGGGGCACGAGCAGTACTTC. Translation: CASSQVRGHEQYF.

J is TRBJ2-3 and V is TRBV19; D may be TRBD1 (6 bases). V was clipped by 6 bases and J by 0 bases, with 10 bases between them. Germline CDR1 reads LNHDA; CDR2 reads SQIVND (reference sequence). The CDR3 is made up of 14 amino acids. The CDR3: CASSRTASTDTQYF. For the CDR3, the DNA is TGTGCCAGTAGCCGGACAGCCAGCACAGATACGCAGTATTTT.

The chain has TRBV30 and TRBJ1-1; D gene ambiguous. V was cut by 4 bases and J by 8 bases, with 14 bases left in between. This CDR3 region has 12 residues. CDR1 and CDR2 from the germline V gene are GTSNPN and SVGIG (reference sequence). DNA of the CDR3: TGTGCCTGGATAAAGCTTGCACCGGAAGCTTTCTTT. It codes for CAWIKLAPEAFF.

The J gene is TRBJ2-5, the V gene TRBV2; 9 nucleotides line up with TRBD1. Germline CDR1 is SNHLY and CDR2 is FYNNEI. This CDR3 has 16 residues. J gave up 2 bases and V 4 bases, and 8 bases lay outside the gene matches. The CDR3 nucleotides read TGTGCCAGCAGTGCGACCCGACAGGGGGGACAAGAGACCCAGTACTTC. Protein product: CASSATRQGGQETQYF.

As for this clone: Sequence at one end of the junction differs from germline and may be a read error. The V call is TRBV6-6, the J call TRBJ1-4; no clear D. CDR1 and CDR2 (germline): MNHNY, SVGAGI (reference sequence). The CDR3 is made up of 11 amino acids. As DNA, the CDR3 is TGTGCCAGCACCCTAGACGAAAGACTGTTTTTT. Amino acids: CASTLDERLFF.

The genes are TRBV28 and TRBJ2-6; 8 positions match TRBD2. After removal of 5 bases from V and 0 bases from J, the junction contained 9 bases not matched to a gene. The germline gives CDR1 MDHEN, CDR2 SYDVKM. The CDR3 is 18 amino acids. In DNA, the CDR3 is TGTGCCAGCAGTCCGGGGGGGACATTGAGCTCTGGGGCCAACGTCCTGACTTTC. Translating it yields CASSPGGTLSSGANVLTF.

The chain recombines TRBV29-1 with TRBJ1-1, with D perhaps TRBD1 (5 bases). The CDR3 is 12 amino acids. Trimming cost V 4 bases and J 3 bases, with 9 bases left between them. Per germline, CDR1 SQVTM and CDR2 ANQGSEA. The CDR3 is CSVGSGYTEAFF. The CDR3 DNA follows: TGCAGCGTTGGTTCAGGGTACACTGAAGCTTTCTTT.

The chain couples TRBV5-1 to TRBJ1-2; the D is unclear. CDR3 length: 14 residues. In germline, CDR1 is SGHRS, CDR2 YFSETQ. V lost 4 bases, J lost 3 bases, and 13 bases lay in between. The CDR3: CASSTLGRYYGYTF. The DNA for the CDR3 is TGCGCCAGCAGCACCCTAGGACGGTACTATGGCTACACCTTC.

This CDR3 is CAWSDGGAEYF. CDR3 nucleotide sequence: TGTGCCTGGAGTGACGGGGGGGCGGAGTACTTC. The V and J genes are TRBV30 and TRBJ2-7, with 8 bases matching TRBD2. Losses at the gene ends were 1 base for V and 11 bases for J; bases not matched to a gene: 4. Germline V lookup: CDR1 GTSNPN, CDR2 SVGIG (reference sequence). This CDR3 spans 11 amino acids.

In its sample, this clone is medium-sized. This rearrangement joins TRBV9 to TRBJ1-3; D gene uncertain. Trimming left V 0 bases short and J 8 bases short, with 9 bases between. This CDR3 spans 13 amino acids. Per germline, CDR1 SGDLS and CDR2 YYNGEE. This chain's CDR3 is CASSVEGRDTIYF. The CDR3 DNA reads TGTGCCAGCAGCGTAGAGGGCCGAGACACCATATATTTT.

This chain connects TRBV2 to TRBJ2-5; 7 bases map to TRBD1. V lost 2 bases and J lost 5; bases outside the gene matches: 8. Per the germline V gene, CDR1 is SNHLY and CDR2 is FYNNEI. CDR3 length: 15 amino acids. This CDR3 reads CASSENVRGWETQYF. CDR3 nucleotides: TGTGCCAGCAGTGAAAATGTCAGGGGGTGGGAGACCCAGTACTTC.

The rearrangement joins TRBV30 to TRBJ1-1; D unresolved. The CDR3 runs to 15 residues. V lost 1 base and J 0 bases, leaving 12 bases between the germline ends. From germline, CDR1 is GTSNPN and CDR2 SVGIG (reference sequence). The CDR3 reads CAWSAVATMNTEAFF. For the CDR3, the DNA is TGTGCCTGGAGTGCTGTGGCTACTATGAACACTGAAGCTTTCTTT.

CDR3 loop: CASSITGLRGDEQFF. Written as DNA, the CDR3 is TGTGCCAGTAGTATAACCGGGCTTCGGGGTGATGAGCAGTTCTTC. This rearrangement joins TRBV19 to TRBJ2-1, with D tentatively TRBD2 (5 bases). CDR3 length: 15 amino acids. Germline V CDR1 and CDR2: LNHDA, SQIVND (reference sequence). V was clipped by 2 bases and J by 8 bases, with 16 bases between them.

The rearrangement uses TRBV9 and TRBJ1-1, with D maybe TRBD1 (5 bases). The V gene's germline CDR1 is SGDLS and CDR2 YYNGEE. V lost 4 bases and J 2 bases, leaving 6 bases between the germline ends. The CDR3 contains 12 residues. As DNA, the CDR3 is TGTGCCAGCAGCCAGGGAAACACTGAAGCTTTCTTT. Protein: CASSQGNTEAFF.

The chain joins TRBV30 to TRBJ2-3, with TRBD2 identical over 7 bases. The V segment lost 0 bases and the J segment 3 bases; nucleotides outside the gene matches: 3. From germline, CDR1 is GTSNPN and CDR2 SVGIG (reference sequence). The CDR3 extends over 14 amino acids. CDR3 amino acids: CAWSVSGGTDTQYF. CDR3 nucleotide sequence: TGTGCCTGGAGTGTGTCGGGGGGTACAGATACGCAGTATTTT.

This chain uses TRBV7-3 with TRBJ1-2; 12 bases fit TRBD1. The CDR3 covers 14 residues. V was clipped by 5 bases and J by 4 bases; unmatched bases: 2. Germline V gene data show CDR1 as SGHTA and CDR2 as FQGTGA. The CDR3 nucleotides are TGTGCCAGCAGCCCGGGACAGGGGGCCTATGGCTACACCTTC. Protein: CASSPGQGAYGYTF.

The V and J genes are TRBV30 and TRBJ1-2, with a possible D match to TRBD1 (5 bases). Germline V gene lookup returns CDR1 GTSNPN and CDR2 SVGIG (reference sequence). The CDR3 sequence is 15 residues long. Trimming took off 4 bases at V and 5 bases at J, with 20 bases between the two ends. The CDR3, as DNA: TGTGCCTGGACGCCTTGGGACGGGAAGTCTTATGGCTACACCTTC. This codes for CAWTPWDGKSYGYTF.

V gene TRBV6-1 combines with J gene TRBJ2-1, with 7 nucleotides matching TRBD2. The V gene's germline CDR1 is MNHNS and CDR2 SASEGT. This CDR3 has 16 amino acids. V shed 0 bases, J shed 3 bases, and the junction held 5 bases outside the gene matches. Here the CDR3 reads CASSEAGRGSYNEQFF. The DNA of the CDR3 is TGTGCCAGCAGTGAAGCGGGACGCGGGAGCTACAATGAGCAGTTCTTC.